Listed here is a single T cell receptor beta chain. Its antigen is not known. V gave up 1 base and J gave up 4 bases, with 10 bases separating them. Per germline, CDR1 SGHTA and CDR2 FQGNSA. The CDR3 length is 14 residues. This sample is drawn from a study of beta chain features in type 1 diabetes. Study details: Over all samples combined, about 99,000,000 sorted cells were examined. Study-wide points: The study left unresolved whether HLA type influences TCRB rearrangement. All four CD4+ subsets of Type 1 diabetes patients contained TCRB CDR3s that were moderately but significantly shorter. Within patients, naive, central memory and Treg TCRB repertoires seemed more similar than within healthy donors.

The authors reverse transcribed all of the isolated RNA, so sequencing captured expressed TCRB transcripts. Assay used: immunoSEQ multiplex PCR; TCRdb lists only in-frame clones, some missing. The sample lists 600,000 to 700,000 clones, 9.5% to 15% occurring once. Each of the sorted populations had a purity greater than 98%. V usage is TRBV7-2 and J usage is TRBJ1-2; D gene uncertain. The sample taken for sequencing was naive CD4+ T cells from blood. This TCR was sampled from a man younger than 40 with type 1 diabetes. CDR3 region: CASSLGAQTYGYTF. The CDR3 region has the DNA TGTGCCAGCAGCTTAGGTGCACAGACCTATGGCTACACCTTC.